The 28 T cell receptor beta chains reported below all come from one sample, sequenced in a study of T cells in Graves' hyperthyroidism and ophthalmopathy. RNA transcripts gave rise to amplified TCR beta CDR3 regions. Using the HTBI primer set, a first-round RT-PCR was run on the TCR CDR3. TCRdb ran MiXCR on the multiplex PCR reads and lists one entry per CDR3 protein. There are fewer than 200,000 distinct CDR3 sequences in the sample; over 15% occur only once, and roughly 28% lies in the top ten. The specimen sequenced was blood. The receptor source for this set is a woman between 45 and 65 years old with Graves' hyperthyroidism.

This clonotype was seen at least ten times. The V gene is TRBV5-1, the J gene TRBJ1-2; 7 nucleotides match TRBD1. Germline V gene lookup returns CDR1 SGHRS and CDR2 YFSETQ. V shed 4 bases, J shed 6 bases, and the junction held 6 bases outside the gene matches. This CDR3 is built from 13 residues. In DNA form, the CDR3 reads TGCGCCAGCAGCCCCACAGGGGATGATGGCTACACCTTC. This gives the protein CASSPTGDDGYTF. Full variable domain (remainder filled in from reference TRBV5-1 and TRBJ1-2): KAGVTQTPRYLIKTRGQQVTLSCSPISGHRSVSWYQQTPGQGLQFLFEYFSETQRNKGNFPGRFSGRQFSNSRSEMNVSTLELGDSALYLCASSPTGDDGYTFGSGTRLTVV.

In this sample, this clonotype turned up many times. CDR3 in amino acids: CASSFGFRTEAFF. CDR3 in DNA: TGTGCCAGCAGTTTTGGGTTCCGCACTGAAGCTTTCTTT. The chain recombines TRBV12-3 or TRBV12-4 with TRBJ1-1; D gene unclear. The CDR3 consists of 13 residues. V lost 3 bases and J lost 4, with 9 bases in between.

This clonotype was counted ten times or more. This chain uses TRBV6-2 or TRBV6-3 with TRBJ2-7, with unresolved D. V lost 0 bases to trimming and J lost 0 bases, with 6 bases between them. In germline, CDR1 is MNHEY, CDR2 SVGEGT. The CDR3 extends over 14 amino acids. The CDR3 loop is CASSYSTDSYEQYF. The CDR3 bases are TGTGCCAGCAGTTACTCCACAGACTCCTACGAGCAGTACTTC.

This clonotype was counted at least ten times. V and J are TRBV9 and TRBJ2-7; 9 nucleotides agree with TRBD1. Germline CDR1 SGDLS, CDR2 YYNGEE. V lost 4 bases, J lost 3 bases, and 5 bases stayed unmatched. CDR3 length equals 14 residues. CDR3 residues: CASSPGQGIYEQYF. CDR3 sequence (DNA): TGTGCCAGCAGCCCGGGACAGGGAATCTACGAGCAGTACTTC.

This clonotype was counted at least ten times. This chain uses TRBV6-2 or TRBV6-3 with TRBJ2-3, with TRBD2 matching 8 bases. This CDR3 spans 15 amino acids. Germline V gives CDR1 MNHEY, CDR2 SVGEGT. V was clipped by 6 bases and J by 0 bases; unmatched bases: 5. The CDR3 DNA is TGTGCCAGCAGCCTCGGGGGGGCTAGCACAGATACGCAGTATTTT. Translated: CASSLGGASTDTQYF.

Ten or more counts support this clonotype. The chain employs TRBV5-4 and TRBJ2-1; weak D call: TRBD2 (6 bases). V was pared by 1 base and J by 9 bases, with 11 bases between. This CDR3 has 13 residues. Looked up from germline, CDR1 is SGHNT and CDR2 is YYREEE (reference sequence). CDR3 protein: CASSLSGPPEQFF. The CDR3 nucleotides are TGTGCCAGCAGCTTGAGCGGGCCGCCTGAGCAGTTCTTC.

The table lists this clonotype with many counts. V is TRBV20-1 and J is TRBJ1-2; D uncertain. The germline gives CDR1 DFQATT, CDR2 SNEGSKA (reference sequence). The CDR3 spans 12 residues. Deletions cut 5 bases from V and 2 bases from J, with 9 bases between. The CDR3: CSASTGNYGYTF. The CDR3 DNA reads TGCAGTGCTTCGACGGGCAACTATGGCTACACCTTC.

At least ten counts were recorded for this clonotype. V and J are TRBV28 and TRBJ2-3; 7 bases match TRBD1. The CDR3 sequence is 14 residues long. CDR1 and CDR2 (germline): MDHEN, SYDVKM. V lost 6 bases and J lost 4; bases outside the gene matches: 7. This chain's CDR3 is CASSLDRVADTQYF. CDR3 nucleotide sequence: TGTGCCAGCAGCCTCGACAGGGTTGCAGATACGCAGTATTTT.

This clonotype was seen many times. The chain links TRBV6-5 to TRBJ2-7; D may be TRBD1 or TRBD2 (5 bases each). Germline V gives CDR1 MNHEY, CDR2 SVGAGI. The CDR3 consists of 13 residues. Trimming left V 0 bases short and J 3 bases short, with 6 bases between. The CDR3 region has the DNA TGTGCCAGCAGTTACTCGAGGGGCTACGAGCAGTACTTC. Translated: CASSYSRGYEQYF.

This clonotype has a count of ten or more. The J gene is TRBJ1-4, the V gene TRBV19; D is uncertain. CDR1 LNHDA and CDR2 SQIVND come from the germline V gene (reference sequence). The V end lost 2 bases, the J end lost 0 bases, and 10 bases lay between the germline ends. CDR3 length: 16 amino acids. CDR3 sequence (DNA): TGTGCCAGTAGTATATGGGAGGGAGCAACTAATGAAAAACTGTTTTTT. Translating it yields CASSIWEGATNEKLFF.

This clonotype has a count of ten or more. This chain joins TRBV6-2 or TRBV6-3 and TRBJ2-2, with D uncertain. The V end lost 0 bases, the J end lost 3 bases, and 5 bases lay between the germline ends. CDR3 size: 14 residues. Germline assignment: CDR1 MNHEY and CDR2 SVGEGT. DNA for the CDR3: TGTGCCAGCAGTTACTCTGACGACACCGGGGAGCTGTTTTTT. Its protein product is CASSYSDDTGELFF.

There are many counts of this clonotype. The V and J genes are TRBV2 and TRBJ2-7; 7 bases line up with TRBD2. V was clipped by 6 bases and J by 3 bases; unmatched bases: 17. In germline, CDR1 is SNHLY, CDR2 FYNNEI. This CDR3 is built from 17 residues. DNA of the CDR3: TGTGCCAGCAGGATGGGCGGCCTAGCCTTAGCGGGCTACGAGCAGTACTTC. The encoded protein is CASRMGGLALAGYEQYF. Based on the CDR3 plus reference TRBV2 and TRBJ2-7, the full variable domain is EPEVTQTPSHQVTQMGQEVILRCVPISNHLYFYWYRQILGQKVEFLVSFYNNEISEKSEIFDDQFSVERPDGSNFTLKIRSTKLEDSAMYFCASRMGGLALAGYEQYFGPGTRLTVT.

This clonotype was recorded many times. V gene TRBV6-1 combines with J gene TRBJ2-7; 13 nucleotides align to TRBD2. The CDR3 contains 15 residues. V shed 6 bases, J shed 1 base, and the junction held 3 bases outside the gene matches. The V gene's germline CDR1 is MNHNS and CDR2 SASEGT. For the CDR3, the DNA is TGTGCCAGCAGCAGGACTAGCGGGGGTTCCTACGAGCAGTACTTC. The encoded protein is CASSRTSGGSYEQYF.

The rearrangement joins TRBV28 to TRBJ2-7; the match to TRBD2 covers 8 bases. Germline V gene sequence: CDR1 MDHEN, CDR2 SYDVKM. The length of the CDR3 is 17 residues. V shed 5 bases, J shed 1 base, and the junction held 13 bases outside the gene matches. The DNA for the CDR3 is TGTGCCAGCAGTCCGTCGGTTAGCGGGATGGGGTCCTACGAGCAGTACTTC. It codes for CASSPSVSGMGSYEQYF.

There are many counts of this clonotype. The chain uses TRBV7-2 and TRBJ2-1; TRBD2 might be the D (6 bases). CDR3 size: 13 residues. Trimming pared 5 bases from V and 3 bases from J, leaving 8 bases between. Germline V gene sequence: CDR1 SGHTA, CDR2 FQGNSA. CDR3 in DNA: TGTGCCAGCAGCGCCGGGGGCTACAATGAGCAGTTCTTC. Its translation is CASSAGGYNEQFF.

This clonotype was found a few times. The rearrangement links TRBV29-1 to TRBJ2-7; 8 bases match TRBD1. The CDR3 loop spans 12 amino acids. The germline V gene has CDR1 SQVTM and CDR2 ANQGSEA. The trim removed 7 bases at V and 1 base at J, leaving 3 bases unmatched. CDR3 sequence (DNA): TGCAGCGGCGGGACAGGATCCTACGAGCAGTACTTC. Residues: CSGGTGSYEQYF.

The chain combines TRBV19 with TRBJ1-1; 8 nucleotides line up with TRBD1. Germline V gene lookup returns CDR1 LNHDA and CDR2 SQIVND (reference sequence). The V and J ends lost 3 bases and 3 bases, in that order; junction bases with no gene match: 9. This CDR3 spans 16 amino acids. CDR3 amino acids: CASSIMGTGAHTEAFF. Here the CDR3 DNA reads TGTGCCAGTAGTATTATGGGGACAGGCGCGCACACTGAAGCTTTCTTT.

At least ten counts were recorded for this clonotype. This chain connects TRBV2 to TRBJ1-5, with a tentative D call TRBD1 (5 bases). The germline gives CDR1 SNHLY, CDR2 FYNNEI. The CDR3 has 13 amino acids. The ends were cut back, 6 bases at V and 4 bases at J, with 10 bases in the middle. CDR3: CASRGQGNQPQHF. CDR3 in DNA: TGTGCCAGCAGGGGGCAGGGAAATCAGCCCCAGCATTTT.

The table lists this clonotype with many counts. This chain connects TRBV6-1 to TRBJ1-4; perhaps TRBD1 as D (6 bases). In germline, CDR1 is MNHNS, CDR2 SASEGT. Trimming shortened V by 7 bases and J by 10 bases, and 16 bases separated the two germline ends. The CDR3 length is 13 residues. This CDR3 reads CASIKQQGGKLFF. Here the CDR3 DNA reads TGTGCCAGCATTAAACAACAGGGAGGAAAACTGTTTTTT.

This clonotype was observed many times. The chain uses TRBV7-2 and TRBJ2-7; D is possibly TRBD1 (5 bases). CDR3 length: 12 amino acids. CDR1 and CDR2 from the germline V gene are SGHTA and FQGNSA. Trimming took 6 bases from V and 1 from J, leaving 7 bases between them. CDR3 in amino acids: CASSRQSYEQYF. Written as DNA, the CDR3 is TGTGCCAGCAGTCGACAGTCCTACGAGCAGTACTTC. Based on the CDR3 plus reference TRBV7-2 and TRBJ2-7, the full variable domain is GAGVSQSPSNKVTEKGKDVELRCDPISGHTALYWYRQSLGQGLEFLIYFQGNSAPDKSGLPSDRFSAERTGGSVSTLTIQRTQQEDSAVYLCASSRQSYEQYFGPGTRLTVT.

This clonotype occurred many times. The V call is TRBV7-2, the J call TRBJ2-7; D is tentatively TRBD1 or TRBD2 (5 bases each). Germline CDR1 is SGHTA and CDR2 is FQGNSA. The CDR3 extends over 13 amino acids. The V and J ends lost 2 bases and 6 bases respectively, with 11 bases between them. CDR3 sequence (DNA): TGTGCCAGCAGCTTAATCCGGGGCGGCGAGCAGTACTTC. Translation gives CASSLIRGGEQYF.

This clonotype was observed at least ten times. This sequence joins TRBV7-9 and TRBJ2-5; TRBD2 is a possible D gene (6 bases). CDR1 SEHNR and CDR2 FQNEAQ come from the germline V gene (reference sequence). The CDR3 totals 13 residues. V was shortened by 5 bases and J by 2 bases, with 9 bases between the two germline ends. CDR3 sequence: CASSKGRQETQYF. The CDR3 DNA reads as TGTGCCAGCAGCAAAGGGAGGCAAGAGACCCAGTACTTC.

There are many counts of this clonotype. The chain joins TRBV7-9 to TRBJ1-3; possible D gene TRBD1, 5 bases. There are 16 residues in the CDR3. Germline assignment: CDR1 SEHNR and CDR2 FQNEAQ (reference sequence). Trimming cost V 5 bases and J 0 bases, with 14 bases left between them. CDR3 DNA sequence: TGTGCCAGCAGCCTACCAGGGACCCACTCTGGAAACACCATATATTTT. Translating gives CASSLPGTHSGNTIYF. Variable domain in full (rest from reference TRBV7-9 and TRBJ1-3): DTGVSQNPRHKITKRGQNVTFRCDPISEHNRLYWYRQTLGQGPEFLTYFQNEAQLEKSRLLSDRFSAERPKGSFSTLEIQRTEQGDSAMYLCASSLPGTHSGNTIYFGEGSWLTVV.

There are a few counts of this clonotype. CDR3 region: CASSIDRRNIQYF. CDR3 DNA sequence: TGTGCCAGCAGCATCGACCGACGGAACATTCAGTACTTC. This chain joins TRBV11-2 and TRBJ2-4, with D uncertain. Germline-derived CDR1 and CDR2 are SGHAT and FQNNGV. The CDR3 covers 13 residues. Deletions cut 5 bases from V and 7 bases from J, with 12 bases between.

The rearrangement uses TRBV6-4 and TRBJ2-2; TRBD2 matches at 11 bases. The CDR3 consists of 15 residues. CDR1 and CDR2 (germline): MRHNA, SNTAGT. J was trimmed by 6 bases and V by 4 bases; bases with no gene match: 4. CDR3 loop: CASSAASGGSGELFF. For the CDR3, the DNA is TGTGCCAGCAGTGCGGCTAGCGGGGGGTCCGGGGAGCTGTTTTTT.

This clonotype occurred a few times. The rearrangement links TRBV20-1 to TRBJ1-2; D gene ambiguous. CDR3 length equals 10 residues. Germline values: CDR1 DFQATT, CDR2 SNEGSKA (reference sequence). The CDR3 region has the DNA TGCAATATCCTAAACTATGGCTACACCTTC. It encodes CNILNYGYTF.

This clonotype has a count of ten or more. This sequence joins TRBV11-2 and TRBJ1-1, with 10 bases that match TRBD1. Germline V lookup: CDR1 SGHAT, CDR2 FQNNGV. Unmatched junction bases numbered 15, after V lost 0 bases and J lost 2 bases. This CDR3 comprises 20 residues. This CDR3 is CASSLEWAWDRGTFNTEAFF. The CDR3 region has the DNA TGTGCCAGCAGCTTAGAGTGGGCGTGGGACAGGGGTACTTTTAACACTGAAGCTTTCTTT.

This clonotype occurred many times. The chain carries TRBV5-1 and TRBJ1-1; D is unclear. Germline V lookup: CDR1 SGHRS, CDR2 YFSETQ. The CDR3 covers 11 residues. Trimming left V 4 bases short and J 7 bases short, with 8 bases between. In DNA, the CDR3 is TGCGCCAGCAGCGTCGCGATTGAAGCTTTCTTT. It is translated as CASSVAIEAFF.